Listed below are T cell receptor beta chains from one sample, sequenced in a study of CD8+CD57+ T cells in acquired aplastic anemia. TCRdb fed the reads into MiXCR, producing one record per CDR3 protein. Of over 150,000 distinct CDR3 sequences listed, approximately 52% are singletons. Source material: sorted CD4+, CD8+, or CD8+CD57+ T cells (not recorded which) from PBMCs. These receptors were collected from a human donor with aplastic anemia. The CDR3 runs from the conserved cysteine through the conserved F or W. Each record gives: clone size, D gene, J gene, V gene, CDR3 protein, CDR3 DNA. D genes are given only for firm matches. The size of a clone is reported for some rows only, either as once, few or many, or as a class for expanded clones.

abundance: few
d_gene: .
j_gene: TRBJ2-3
v_gene: TRBV4-2
CDR3aa: CASSPRTESTDTQYF
CDR3nt: TGTGCCAGCAGCCCCCGGACAGAAAGCACAGATACGCAGTATTTT

abundance: few
d_gene: TRBD1
j_gene: TRBJ2-2
v_gene: TRBV4-3
CDR3aa: CARGTGKTGELFF
CDR3nt: TGCGCCAGGGGGACAGGGAAAACCGGGGAGCTGTTTTTT

abundance: few
d_gene: .
j_gene: TRBJ2-3
v_gene: TRBV9
CDR3aa: CASSVQGASTDTQYF
CDR3nt: TGTGCCAGCAGCGTCCAAGGGGCCAGCACAGATACGCAGTATTTT

abundance: .
d_gene: .
j_gene: TRBJ2-7
v_gene: TRBV7-9
CDR3aa: CASSTRLGEQYF
CDR3nt: TGTGCCAGCAGCACTCGACTAGGCGAGCAGTACTTC

abundance: .
d_gene: TRBD2
j_gene: TRBJ2-3
v_gene: TRBV19
CDR3aa: CASSGTSGGLDTQYF
CDR3nt: TGTGCCAGTAGCGGTACTAGCGGGGGGTTGGATACGCAGTATTTT

abundance: once
d_gene: TRBD2
j_gene: TRBJ2-7
v_gene: TRBV25-1
CDR3aa: CASSAGLAIVGEQYF
CDR3nt: TGTGCCAGCAGTGCAGGACTAGCGATAGTGGGCGAGCAGTACTTC

abundance: .
d_gene: .
j_gene: TRBJ2-6
v_gene: TRBV25-1
CDR3aa: CACRVGANVLTF
CDR3nt: TGTGCCTGCAGGGTCGGGGCCAACGTCCTGACTTTC

abundance: .
d_gene: .
j_gene: TRBJ2-1
v_gene: TRBV14
CDR3aa: CASSSLRGGEQFF
CDR3nt: TGTGCCAGCAGCTCCCTGCGGGGTGGTGAGCAGTTCTTC

abundance: many
d_gene: .
j_gene: TRBJ2-1
v_gene: TRBV7-6
CDR3aa: CASSLAGTREQFF
CDR3nt: TGTGCCAGCAGCTTAGCTGGCACTAGAGAGCAGTTCTTC

abundance: .
d_gene: .
j_gene: TRBJ2-7
v_gene: TRBV7-8
CDR3aa: CASSYGGTAPYEQYF
CDR3nt: TGTGCCAGCAGCTACGGGGGGACAGCACCCTACGAGCAGTACTTC

abundance: many
d_gene: .
j_gene: TRBJ1-4
v_gene: TRBV6-1
CDR3aa: CASAYRATNEKLFF
CDR3nt: TGTGCCAGCGCCTACAGAGCAACTAATGAAAAACTGTTTTTT

abundance: many
d_gene: .
j_gene: TRBJ2-1
v_gene: TRBV7-8
CDR3aa: CASSPGAPGNEQFF
CDR3nt: TGTGCCAGCAGCCCGGGGGCGCCCGGCAATGAGCAGTTCTTC

abundance: .
d_gene: TRBD2
j_gene: TRBJ2-1
v_gene: TRBV19
CDR3aa: CASRSRGTRFNEQFF
CDR3nt: TGTGCCAGTAGATCAAGGGGGACTAGGTTCAATGAGCAGTTCTTC

abundance: .
d_gene: .
j_gene: TRBJ2-6
v_gene: TRBV10-3
CDR3aa: CAITGQLSGANVLTF
CDR3nt: TGTGCCATCACCGGACAACTCTCTGGGGCCAACGTCCTGACTTTC

abundance: few
d_gene: .
j_gene: TRBJ2-7
v_gene: TRBV2
CDR3aa: CASRVVGREGSVEQYF
CDR3nt: TGTGCCAGCAGGGTGGTTGGGCGAGAGGGGAGCGTCGAGCAGTACTTC

abundance: .
d_gene: .
j_gene: TRBJ2-3
v_gene: TRBV11-1
CDR3aa: CASSPSGPSTDTQYF
CDR3nt: TGTGCCAGCAGCCCAAGCGGTCCGAGCACAGATACGCAGTATTTT

abundance: .
d_gene: TRBD1
j_gene: TRBJ1-6
v_gene: TRBV11-1
CDR3aa: CASSFPRGTGSYNSPLHF
CDR3nt: TGTGCCAGCAGCTTTCCCCGGGGGACAGGCTCCTATAATTCACCCCTCCACTTT

abundance: few
d_gene: .
j_gene: TRBJ2-3
v_gene: TRBV15
CDR3aa: CATSSFGFTQYF
CDR3nt: TGTGCCACCAGCAGCTTCGGGTTTACGCAGTATTTT

abundance: .
d_gene: .
j_gene: TRBJ1-2
v_gene: TRBV25-1
CDR3aa: CASSTLEAGQYYGYTF
CDR3nt: TGTGCCAGCAGTACTCTCGAGGCGGGCCAGTACTATGGCTACACCTTC

abundance: many
d_gene: .
j_gene: TRBJ2-1
v_gene: TRBV12-3/TRBV12-4
CDR3aa: CASSPPGDEQFF
CDR3nt: TGTGCCAGCAGCCCCCCCGGCGATGAGCAGTTCTTC

abundance: few
d_gene: TRBD1
j_gene: TRBJ2-1
v_gene: TRBV3-1
CDR3aa: CASSLSDRGNEQFF
CDR3nt: TGTGCCAGCAGCTTATCTGACAGGGGAAATGAGCAGTTCTTC

abundance: .
d_gene: .
j_gene: TRBJ2-1
v_gene: TRBV9
CDR3aa: CASSSSAGGSYNEQFF
CDR3nt: TGTGCCAGCAGCTCCTCAGCGGGCGGCTCCTACAATGAGCAGTTCTTC

abundance: many
d_gene: TRBD1
j_gene: TRBJ2-5
v_gene: TRBV19
CDR3aa: CASRRTTGMGETQYF
CDR3nt: TGTGCCAGTAGGCGAACGACAGGGATGGGAGAGACCCAGTACTTC

abundance: many
d_gene: TRBD1
j_gene: TRBJ1-5
v_gene: TRBV6-1
CDR3aa: CASRARDRVDQPQHF
CDR3nt: TGTGCCAGCAGGGCCCGGGACAGGGTGGATCAGCCCCAGCATTTT

abundance: .
d_gene: TRBD1
j_gene: TRBJ1-1
v_gene: TRBV7-2
CDR3aa: CASSLGGQGNTEAFF
CDR3nt: TGTGCCAGCAGCTTAGGGGGACAGGGGAACACTGAAGCTTTCTTT

abundance: many
d_gene: .
j_gene: TRBJ1-1
v_gene: TRBV5-1
CDR3aa: CASSGDSLNTEAFF
CDR3nt: TGCGCCAGCAGCGGCGACAGTTTGAACACTGAAGCTTTCTTT

abundance: few
d_gene: TRBD2
j_gene: TRBJ2-1
v_gene: TRBV2
CDR3aa: CALAEAYNEQFF
CDR3nt: TGTGCTCTAGCGGAAGCATACAATGAGCAGTTCTTC

abundance: few
d_gene: TRBD1
j_gene: TRBJ2-2
v_gene: TRBV11-2
CDR3aa: CASSYSETGEYTGELFF
CDR3nt: TGTGCCAGCAGCTACAGCGAGACAGGGGAGTACACCGGGGAGCTGTTTTTT

abundance: .
d_gene: .
j_gene: TRBJ2-3
v_gene: TRBV10-1
CDR3aa: CASRGQGGQGTQYF
CDR3nt: TGCGCCAGCCGAGGTCAGGGGGGCCAGGGTACGCAGTATTTT

abundance: .
d_gene: .
j_gene: TRBJ2-2
v_gene: TRBV2
CDR3aa: CATSTGGQNTGELFF
CDR3nt: TGTGCCACCTCGACCGGGGGGCAGAACACCGGGGAGCTGTTTTTT

abundance: few
d_gene: .
j_gene: TRBJ2-7
v_gene: TRBV2
CDR3aa: CASRTWGAGYEQYF
CDR3nt: TGTGCCAGCAGGACTTGGGGCGCGGGCTACGAGCAGTACTTC

abundance: once
d_gene: .
j_gene: TRBJ1-2
v_gene: TRBV5-4
CDR3aa: CASSLGAWTSYGYTF
CDR3nt: TGTGCCAGCAGCTTGGGGGCCTGGACCTCCTATGGCTACACCTTC

abundance: .
d_gene: .
j_gene: TRBJ2-3
v_gene: TRBV10-3
CDR3aa: CAISRTPITDTQYF
CDR3nt: TGTGCCATCAGTCGGACACCCATCACAGATACGCAGTATTTT

abundance: .
d_gene: .
j_gene: TRBJ2-2
v_gene: TRBV20-1
CDR3aa: CSASSSGGSSSGELFF
CDR3nt: TGCAGTGCTAGCTCCAGTGGGGGCTCAAGCTCTGGGGAGCTGTTTTTT

abundance: .
d_gene: .
j_gene: TRBJ2-3
v_gene: TRBV6-2/TRBV6-3
CDR3aa: CASSYSRGHTDTHYF
CDR3nt: TGTGCCAGCAGTTACTCGCGAGGGCACACAGATACGCATTATTTT

abundance: many
d_gene: .
j_gene: TRBJ2-7
v_gene: TRBV7-9
CDR3aa: CASSALTGKTSYEQYF
CDR3nt: TGTGCCAGCAGCGCGCTTACAGGGAAGACCTCCTACGAGCAGTACTTC

abundance: .
d_gene: .
j_gene: TRBJ1-1
v_gene: TRBV4-2
CDR3aa: CASSHRIDSNIEAFF
CDR3nt: TGTGCCAGCAGCCATCGGATAGACAGCAACATTGAAGCTTTCTTT

abundance: once
d_gene: .
j_gene: TRBJ2-7
v_gene: TRBV29-1
CDR3aa: CSVGDLYEQYF
CDR3nt: TGCAGCGTTGGGGACCTCTACGAGCAGTACTTC

abundance: .
d_gene: .
j_gene: TRBJ2-1
v_gene: TRBV19
CDR3aa: CASTGPPYNEQFF
CDR3nt: TGTGCCAGTACGGGACCTCCCTACAATGAGCAGTTCTTC

abundance: many
d_gene: TRBD2
j_gene: TRBJ2-5
v_gene: TRBV3-1
CDR3aa: CASSQEREGFPQETQYF
CDR3nt: TGTGCCAGCAGCCAAGAGCGGGAGGGCTTCCCCCAAGAGACCCAGTACTTC

abundance: .
d_gene: .
j_gene: TRBJ2-3
v_gene: TRBV20-1
CDR3aa: CSASLYILLADTQYF
CDR3nt: TGCAGTGCTAGTTTATACATTTTACTTGCAGATACGCAGTATTTT

abundance: many
d_gene: TRBD2
j_gene: TRBJ2-3
v_gene: TRBV7-9
CDR3aa: CASSLRTSGTDTQYF
CDR3nt: TGTGCCAGCAGCTTACGGACTAGCGGGACAGATACGCAGTATTTT

abundance: .
d_gene: TRBD2
j_gene: TRBJ2-1
v_gene: TRBV9
CDR3aa: CASSAELAGADNEQFF
CDR3nt: TGTGCCAGCAGCGCCGAACTAGCGGGAGCTGACAATGAGCAGTTCTTC

abundance: .
d_gene: TRBD2
j_gene: TRBJ2-1
v_gene: TRBV10-3
CDR3aa: CAISGAGTSGGYEQFF
CDR3nt: TGTGCCATCAGTGGAGCCGGGACTAGCGGGGGCTATGAGCAGTTCTTC

abundance: few
d_gene: .
j_gene: TRBJ2-7
v_gene: TRBV2
CDR3aa: CASTRDRKHEQYF
CDR3nt: TGTGCCAGCACCCGGGACCGAAAACACGAGCAGTACTTC

abundance: many
d_gene: .
j_gene: TRBJ2-1
v_gene: TRBV29-1
CDR3aa: CSVEQGGIEQFF
CDR3nt: TGCAGCGTTGAACAGGGGGGAATTGAGCAGTTCTTC

abundance: .
d_gene: .
j_gene: TRBJ2-5
v_gene: TRBV4-1
CDR3aa: CASSQVLKETQYF
CDR3nt: TGCGCCAGCAGCCAAGTCCTGAAAGAGACCCAGTACTTC

abundance: .
d_gene: .
j_gene: TRBJ2-1
v_gene: TRBV7-6
CDR3aa: CASSLFSYNEQFF
CDR3nt: TGTGCCAGCAGCTTGTTTTCCTACAATGAGCAGTTCTTC

abundance: .
d_gene: .
j_gene: TRBJ2-5
v_gene: TRBV20-1
CDR3aa: CSASRTESQETQYF
CDR3nt: TGCAGTGCTAGTCGGACAGAGTCCCAAGAGACCCAGTACTTC

abundance: .
d_gene: .
j_gene: TRBJ1-4
v_gene: TRBV4-1
CDR3aa: CASSQLDLIATNEKPFF
CDR3nt: TGCGCCAGCAGCCAACTCGACCTAATCGCAACTAATGAAAAACCGTTTTTT

abundance: .
d_gene: TRBD1
j_gene: TRBJ1-2
v_gene: TRBV2
CDR3aa: CASSEVNPGTGVGYGYTF
CDR3nt: TGTGCCAGCAGTGAAGTAAATCCCGGGACAGGGGTCGGCTATGGCTACACCTTC

abundance: .
d_gene: .
j_gene: TRBJ2-2
v_gene: TRBV7-9
CDR3aa: CASSHRDLGELFF
CDR3nt: TGTGCCAGCAGCCACAGGGATTTGGGGGAGCTGTTTTTT